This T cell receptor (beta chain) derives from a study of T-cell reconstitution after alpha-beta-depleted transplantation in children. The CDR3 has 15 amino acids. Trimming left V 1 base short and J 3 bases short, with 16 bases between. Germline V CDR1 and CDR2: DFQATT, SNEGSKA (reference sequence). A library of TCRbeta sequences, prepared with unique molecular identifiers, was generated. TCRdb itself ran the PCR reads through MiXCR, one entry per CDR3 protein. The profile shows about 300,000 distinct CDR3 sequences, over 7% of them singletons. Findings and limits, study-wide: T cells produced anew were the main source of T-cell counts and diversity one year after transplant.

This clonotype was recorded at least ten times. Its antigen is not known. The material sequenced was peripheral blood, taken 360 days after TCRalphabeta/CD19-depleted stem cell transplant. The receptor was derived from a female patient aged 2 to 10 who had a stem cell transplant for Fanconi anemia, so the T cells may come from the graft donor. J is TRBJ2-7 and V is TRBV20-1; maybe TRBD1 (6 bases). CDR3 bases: TGCAGTGCTAGAGTGGGGGCGCAGGCCATCTACGAGCAGTACTTC. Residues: CSARVGAQAIYEQYF.